The sequence of this T cell receptor beta chain was determined in a study of identical twins. Study outcomes and limitations: Within twin pairs, the out-of-frame alpha sequences they shared showed excess low generation probability.

Germline trimming cut 9 bases from V and 4 bases from J; bases unmatched to any gene: 13. The CDR3 loop spans 16 amino acids. CDR1 and CDR2 from the germline V gene are MGHRA and YSYEKL. This clonotype was counted at least ten times. Its target is unknown. TCRdb re-analysed the 5' RACE reads in MiXCR, keeping a single row per CDR3 protein. Here the sample spans around 570,000 distinct CDR3 sequences, 9.5% to 10% being singletons. A further study also used this sample, focusing on yellow fever vaccine responses in identical twins.

The chain is built from TRBV4-1 and TRBJ2-1; 9 bases are a match to TRBD2. The sequence derives from a woman aged 18-29 years in good health. Sequenced: PBMCs. CDR3 DNA: TGCGCCAGTACCATCGAAGCGGGAGGAACATACAATGAGCAGTTCTTC. Translated: CASTIEAGGTYNEQFF.